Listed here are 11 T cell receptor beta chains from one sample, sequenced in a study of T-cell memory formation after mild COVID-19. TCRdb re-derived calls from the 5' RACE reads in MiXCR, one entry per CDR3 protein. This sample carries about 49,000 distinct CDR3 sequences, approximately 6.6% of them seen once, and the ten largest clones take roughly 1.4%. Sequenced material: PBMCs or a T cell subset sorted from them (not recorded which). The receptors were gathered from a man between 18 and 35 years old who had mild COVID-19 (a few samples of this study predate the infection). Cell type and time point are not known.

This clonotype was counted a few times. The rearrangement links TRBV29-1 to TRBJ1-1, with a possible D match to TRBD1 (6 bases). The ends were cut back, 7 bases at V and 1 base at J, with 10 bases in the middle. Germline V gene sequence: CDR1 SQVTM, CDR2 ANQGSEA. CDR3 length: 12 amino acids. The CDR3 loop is CSGQTGNTEAFF. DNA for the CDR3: TGCAGCGGACAGACAGGGAACACTGAAGCTTTCTTT.

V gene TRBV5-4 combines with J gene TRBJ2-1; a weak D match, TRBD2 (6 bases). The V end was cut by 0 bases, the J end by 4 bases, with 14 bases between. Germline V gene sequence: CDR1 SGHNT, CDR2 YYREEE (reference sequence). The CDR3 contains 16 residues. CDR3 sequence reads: CASSLVGGLKYNEQFF. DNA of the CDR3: TGTGCCAGCAGCTTGGTGGGGGGTCTAAAATACAATGAGCAGTTCTTC.

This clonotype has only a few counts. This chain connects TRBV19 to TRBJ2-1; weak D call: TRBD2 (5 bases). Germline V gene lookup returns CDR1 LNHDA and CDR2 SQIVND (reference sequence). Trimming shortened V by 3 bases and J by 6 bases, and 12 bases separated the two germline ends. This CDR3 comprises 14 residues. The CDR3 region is CASSIRQGGNEQFF. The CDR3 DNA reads TGTGCCAGTAGTATCAGGCAAGGAGGCAATGAGCAGTTCTTC.

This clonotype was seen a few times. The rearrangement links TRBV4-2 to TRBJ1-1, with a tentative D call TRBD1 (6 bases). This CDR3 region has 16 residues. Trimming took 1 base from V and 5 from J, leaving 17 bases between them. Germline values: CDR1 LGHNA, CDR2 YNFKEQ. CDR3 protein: CASSQGPTGSSTEAFF. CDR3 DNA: TGTGCCAGCAGCCAAGGGCCTACAGGGAGTTCGACTGAAGCTTTCTTT.

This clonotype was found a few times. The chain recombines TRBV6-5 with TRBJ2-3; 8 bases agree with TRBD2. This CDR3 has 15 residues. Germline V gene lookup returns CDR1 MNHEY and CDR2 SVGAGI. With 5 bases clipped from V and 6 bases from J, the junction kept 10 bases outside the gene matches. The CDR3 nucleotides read TGTGCCAGCAGTCTCCGTTCGGGGGGGGGCGATACGCAGTATTTT. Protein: CASSLRSGGGDTQYF.

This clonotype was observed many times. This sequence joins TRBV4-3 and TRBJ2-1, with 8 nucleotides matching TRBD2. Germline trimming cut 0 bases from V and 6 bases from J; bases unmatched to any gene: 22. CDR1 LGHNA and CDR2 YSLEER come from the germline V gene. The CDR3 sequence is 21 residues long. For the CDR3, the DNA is TGCGCCAGCAGCCAAGATTTCTGGGGCGATAGCGGGACACTAGCCACCAATGAGCAGTTCTTC. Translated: CASSQDFWGDSGTLATNEQFF.

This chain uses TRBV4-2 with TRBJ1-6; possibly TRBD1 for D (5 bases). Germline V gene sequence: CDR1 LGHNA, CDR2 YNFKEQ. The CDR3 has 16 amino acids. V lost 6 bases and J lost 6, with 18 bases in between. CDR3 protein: CASRGGGTDSNSPLHF. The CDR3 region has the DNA TGTGCCAGCAGGGGGGGGGGGACGGATTCTAATTCACCCCTCCACTTT.

CDR3 in amino acids: CSARDFQRGGQETQYF. CDR3 coding DNA: TGCAGTGCTAGAGATTTTCAGCGGGGGGGCCAGGAGACCCAGTACTTC. This chain uses TRBV20-1 with TRBJ2-5, with TRBD2 identical over 10 bases. The length of the CDR3 is 16 residues. The junction had 9 bases not matched to a gene; V was cut back by 0 bases and J by 5 bases. Germline V gene lookup returns CDR1 DFQATT and CDR2 SNEGSKA (reference sequence).

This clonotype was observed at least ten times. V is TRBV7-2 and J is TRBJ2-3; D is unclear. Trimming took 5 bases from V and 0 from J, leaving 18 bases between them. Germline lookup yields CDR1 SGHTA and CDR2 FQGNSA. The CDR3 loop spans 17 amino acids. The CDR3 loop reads CASSLERTSSSTDTQYF. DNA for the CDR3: TGTGCCAGCAGCCTCGAGAGGACCTCATCTAGCACAGATACGCAGTATTTT.

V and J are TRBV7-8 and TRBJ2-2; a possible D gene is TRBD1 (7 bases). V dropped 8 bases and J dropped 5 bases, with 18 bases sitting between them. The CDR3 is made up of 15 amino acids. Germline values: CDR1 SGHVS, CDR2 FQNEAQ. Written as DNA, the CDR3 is TGTGCCAGCTCCTATGGGTCAGGGGGGACCGGGGAGCTGTTTTTT. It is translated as CASSYGSGGTGELFF.

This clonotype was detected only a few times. In DNA form, the CDR3 reads TGTGCCAGCATCAGTATAGGGGGCGGAGGGGTGAACACTGAAGCTTTCTTT. Its protein is CASISIGGGGVNTEAFF. The gene calls are TRBV6-5 and TRBJ1-1, with 7 bases matching TRBD1. The CDR3 extends over 17 amino acids. CDR1 and CDR2 from the germline V gene are MNHEY and SVGAGI. V shed 7 bases, J shed 0 bases, and the junction held 14 bases outside the gene matches.